The clone carrying this T cell receptor beta chain was counted at least ten times. Its antigen is undetermined. The data originate from a study of regulatory T cells in long-lasting Graves disease. To make TCR beta libraries, researchers used iRepertoire HTBI primers and Arm-PCR of CDR3 regions. Each CDR3 protein gets one entry after TCRdb re-called the multiplex PCR reads with MiXCR. The data contain a few hundred thousand distinct CDR3 sequences, 15% to 20% of them singletons. This CDR3 region has 14 residues. V was cut by 8 bases and J by 5 bases, with 18 bases left in between. Documented time point: newly diagnosed GD, antithyroid drugs for less than 3 months. Extracted RNA from PBMCs served as the source of the TCR library. Whole-study findings and limits: Favored usage of TRBV28, TRBJ1-2 and TRBJ2-5 was recorded in persistent disease.

This same sample was also part of a study on T cells in Graves' hyperthyroidism and ophthalmopathy. That study adds: Patients aged 18 to 65 with hyperthyroidism were newly diagnosed, with duration under 2 months. Thyroid ultrasound, orbital computed tomography, clinical symptoms, and serum thyroxine and TRAb underpinned diagnoses.

The clonotype originates from a woman in her twenties or thirties with Graves disease. The chain links TRBV12-3 or TRBV12-4 to TRBJ2-5; D is uncertain. This specimen consisted of peripheral blood mononuclear cells (PBMCs), obtained at new diagnosis, from a patient treated with antithyroid drugs. CDR3 bases: TGTGCCAGCGGCGACGGAACGAGGTTTGAGACCCAGTACTTC. Protein sequence: CASGDGTRFETQYF.